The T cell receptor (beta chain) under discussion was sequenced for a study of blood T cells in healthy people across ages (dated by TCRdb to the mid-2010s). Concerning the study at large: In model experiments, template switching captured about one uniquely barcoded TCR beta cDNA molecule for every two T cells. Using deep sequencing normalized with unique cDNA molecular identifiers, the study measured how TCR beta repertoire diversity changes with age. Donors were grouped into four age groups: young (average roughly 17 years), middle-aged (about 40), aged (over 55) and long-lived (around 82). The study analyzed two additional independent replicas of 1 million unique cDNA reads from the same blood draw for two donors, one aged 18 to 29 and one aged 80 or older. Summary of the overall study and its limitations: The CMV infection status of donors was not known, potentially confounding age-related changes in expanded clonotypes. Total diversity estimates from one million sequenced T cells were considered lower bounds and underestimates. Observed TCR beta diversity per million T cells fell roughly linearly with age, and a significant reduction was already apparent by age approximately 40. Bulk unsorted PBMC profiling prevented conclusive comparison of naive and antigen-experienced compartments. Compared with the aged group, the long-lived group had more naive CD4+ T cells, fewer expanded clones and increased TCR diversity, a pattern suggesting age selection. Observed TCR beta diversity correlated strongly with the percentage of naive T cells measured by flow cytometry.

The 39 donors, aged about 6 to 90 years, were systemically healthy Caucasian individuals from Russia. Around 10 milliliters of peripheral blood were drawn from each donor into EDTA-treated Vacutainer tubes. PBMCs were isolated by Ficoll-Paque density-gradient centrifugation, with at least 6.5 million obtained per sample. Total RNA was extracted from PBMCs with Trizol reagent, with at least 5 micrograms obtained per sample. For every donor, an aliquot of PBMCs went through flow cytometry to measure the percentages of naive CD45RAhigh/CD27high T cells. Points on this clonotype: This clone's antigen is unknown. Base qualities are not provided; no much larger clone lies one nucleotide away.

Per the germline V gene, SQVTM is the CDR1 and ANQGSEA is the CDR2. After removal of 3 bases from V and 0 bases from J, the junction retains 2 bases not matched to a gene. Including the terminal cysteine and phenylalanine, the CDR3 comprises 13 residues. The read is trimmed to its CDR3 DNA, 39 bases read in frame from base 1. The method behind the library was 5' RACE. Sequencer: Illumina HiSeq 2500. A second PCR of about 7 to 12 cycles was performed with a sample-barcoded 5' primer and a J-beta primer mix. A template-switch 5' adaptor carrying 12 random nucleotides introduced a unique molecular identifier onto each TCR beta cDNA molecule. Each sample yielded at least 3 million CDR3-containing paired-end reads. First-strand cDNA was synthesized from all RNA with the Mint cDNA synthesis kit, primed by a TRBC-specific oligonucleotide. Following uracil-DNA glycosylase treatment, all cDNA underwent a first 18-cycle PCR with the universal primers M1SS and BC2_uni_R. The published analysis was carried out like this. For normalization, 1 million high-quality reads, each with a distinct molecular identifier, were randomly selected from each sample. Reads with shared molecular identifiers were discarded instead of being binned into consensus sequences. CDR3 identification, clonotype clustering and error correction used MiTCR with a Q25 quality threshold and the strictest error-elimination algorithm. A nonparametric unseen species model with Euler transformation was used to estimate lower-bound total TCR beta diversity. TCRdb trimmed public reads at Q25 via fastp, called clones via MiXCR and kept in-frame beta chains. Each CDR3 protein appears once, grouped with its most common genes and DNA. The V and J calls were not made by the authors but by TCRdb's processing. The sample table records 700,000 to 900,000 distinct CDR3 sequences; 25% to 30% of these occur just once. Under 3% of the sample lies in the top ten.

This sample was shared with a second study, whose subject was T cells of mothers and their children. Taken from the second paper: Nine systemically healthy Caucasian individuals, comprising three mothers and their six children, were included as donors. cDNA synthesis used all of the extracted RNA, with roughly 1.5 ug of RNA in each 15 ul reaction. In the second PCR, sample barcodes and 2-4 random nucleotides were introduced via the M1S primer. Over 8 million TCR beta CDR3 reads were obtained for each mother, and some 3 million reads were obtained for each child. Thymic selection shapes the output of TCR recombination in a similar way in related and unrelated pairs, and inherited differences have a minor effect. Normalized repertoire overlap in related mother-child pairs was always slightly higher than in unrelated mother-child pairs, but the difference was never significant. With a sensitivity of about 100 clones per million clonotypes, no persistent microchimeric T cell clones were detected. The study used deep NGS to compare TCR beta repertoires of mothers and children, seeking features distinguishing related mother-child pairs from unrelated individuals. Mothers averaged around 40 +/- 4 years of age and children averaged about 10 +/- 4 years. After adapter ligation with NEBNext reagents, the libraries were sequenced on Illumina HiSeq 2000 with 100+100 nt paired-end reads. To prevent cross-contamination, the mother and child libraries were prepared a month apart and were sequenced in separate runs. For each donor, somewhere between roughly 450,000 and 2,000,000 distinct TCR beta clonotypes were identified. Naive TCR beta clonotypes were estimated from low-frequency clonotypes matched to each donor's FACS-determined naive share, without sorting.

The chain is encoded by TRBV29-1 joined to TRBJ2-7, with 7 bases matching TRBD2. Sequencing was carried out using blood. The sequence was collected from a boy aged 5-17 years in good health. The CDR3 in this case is CSVEGTNSYEQYF. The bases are TGCAGCGTTGAGGGGACTAACTCCTACGAGCAGTACTTC.